This TCR beta chain was recorded in a study of untreated major depressive disorder. Overall study findings and caveats: TRBV05-01 (Vbeta 5.1) usage was higher in CD4+ T cells of depressed patients than controls.

Excluded: major illness, comorbidity, regular medication, drug use, over 100 g alcohol weekly. Using immunoSEQ multiplex PCR, the repertoire was profiled, and TCRdb retains in-frame clones only, with some absent. This sample has 23,000 or so clones, with roughly nine tenths found just once. CDR3 length: 17 residues. Germline CDR1 reads MGHRA; CDR2 reads YSYEKL. V lost 3 bases to trimming and J lost 2 bases; unmatched junction nucleotides: 12. To note about this clone: As yet, its antigen is unknown.

Sequencing input: CD4+ T cells from PBMCs. The chain links TRBV4-1 to TRBJ2-5; 7 nucleotides agree with TRBD2. This clonotype was obtained from a woman in her thirties with major depressive disorder. CDR3 loop: CASSHSPAGGGQETQYF. The CDR3 nucleotides read TGCGCCAGCAGCCATTCCCCTGCAGGCGGGGGACAAGAGACCCAGTACTTC.